A selection of T cell receptor beta chains follows, all from one sample in a study of shared clonotypes between healthy human individuals. The data were produced by immunoSEQ multiplex PCR, yet TCRdb's version contains in-frame clones alone and is incomplete. The profile shows around 370,000 clones, about 96% of them singletons. The sample was memory CD8+ T cells sorted from blood. The receptors stem from a man aged 25-40 years in good health. Both conserved end residues are part of each CDR3. A D gene is named only where the DNA matches it firmly. Size tells how often a clone was seen (once, few, many) or the class of an expanded clone, and some rows leave it out.

D gene	CDR3 length	J gene	clone size	V gene	CDR3 protein	CDR3 DNA
.	13	TRBJ2-5	.	TRBV2	CASSRTGKETQYF	TGTGCCAGCAGTCGTACAGGGAAAGAGACCCAGTACTTC
TRBD1	15	TRBJ2-1	.	TRBV18	CASSPGQPSYNEQFF	TGTGCCAGCTCACCGGGACAGCCGTCCTACAATGAGCAGTTCTTC
.	14	TRBJ2-2	.	TRBV7-2	CASSLGRRTGELFF	TGTGCCAGCAGCTTAGGACGCAGGACCGGGGAGCTGTTTTTT
.	13	TRBJ1-2	.	TRBV28	CASTMGRGYGYTF	TGTGCCAGCACCATGGGGAGAGGGTATGGCTACACCTTC
.	12	TRBJ2-2	.	TRBV6-6	CASKQGTGELFF	TGTGCCAGTAAACAGGGCACCGGGGAGCTGTTTTTT
TRBD2	19	TRBJ2-7	once	TRBV29-1	CSVDPQLCLAGNRGHEQYF	TGCAGCGTTGATCCCCAACTGTGTCTAGCGGGAAACCGGGGGCACGAGCAGTACTTC
.	13	TRBJ1-1	.	TRBV6-5	CASSFQANTEAFF	TGTGCCAGCAGTTTTCAGGCGAACACTGAAGCTTTCTTT
.	15	TRBJ2-5	.	TRBV7-2	CASSLEGLRQETQYF	TGTGCCAGCAGCTTAGAAGGGTTGAGGCAAGAGACCCAGTACTTC
.	15	TRBJ1-1	.	TRBV4-1	CASSQPSRGTTEAFF	TGCGCCAGCAGCCAGCCTTCAAGGGGGACGACTGAAGCTTTCTTT
TRBD1	12	TRBJ2-7	.	TRBV28	CASSLTGVEQYF	TGTGCCAGCAGTCTAACAGGGGTCGAGCAGTACTTC
.	13	TRBJ2-7	once	TRBV30	CAWSVGHSYEQYF	TGTGCCTGGAGTGTGGGACACTCCTACGAGCAGTACTTC
.	16	TRBJ2-7	.	TRBV18	CASSPRGPLLSYEQYF	TGTGCCAGCTCACCTCGGGGACCCCTTCTTTCCTACGAGCAGTACTTC
TRBD2	16	TRBJ2-5	once	TRBV29-1	CSVELRGLAVQETQYF	TGCAGCGTTGAACTCCGGGGACTAGCAGTCCAAGAGACCCAGTACTTC
TRBD2	16	TRBJ2-7	.	TRBV6-6	CASSYPWTSGSPEQYF	TGTGCCAGCAGTTACCCCTGGACTAGCGGGAGCCCCGAGCAGTACTTC
.	15	TRBJ2-2	.	TRBV14	CASSPPEGVHGELFF	TGTGCCAGCAGCCCCCCCGAGGGGGTTCACGGGGAGCTGTTTTTT
.	12	TRBJ2-4	.	TRBV2	CASSKDRNIQYF	TGTGCCAGCAGCAAAGACAGAAACATTCAGTACTTC
.	15	TRBJ2-2	.	TRBV5-6	CASSRPRASTGELFF	TGTGCCAGCAGCCGGCCCAGGGCGAGCACCGGGGAGCTGTTTTTT
.	14	TRBJ2-3	.	TRBV5-4	CASSLDQSTDTQYF	TGTGCCAGCAGCTTGGACCAGAGCACAGATACGCAGTATTTT
TRBD2	14	TRBJ2-5	.	TRBV30	CAWSRRGGRETQYF	TGTGCCTGGAGTAGGCGGGGGGGGAGAGAGACCCAGTACTTC
.	15	TRBJ2-3	.	TRBV7-2	CASSNGIRGADTQYF	TGTGCCAGCTCCAATGGGATTCGAGGGGCAGATACGCAGTATTTT
TRBD1	14	TRBJ2-4	.	TRBV9	CASSPQQGWYIQYF	TGTGCCAGCAGCCCCCAACAGGGGTGGTACATTCAGTACTTC
.	11	TRBJ2-1	.	TRBV5-8	CASSLGFEQFF	TGTGCCAGCAGCTTGGGGTTTGAGCAGTTCTTC
.	17	TRBJ2-5	.	TRBV27	CASRLTGSWPDQETQYF	TGTGCCAGCAGGTTAACGGGATCTTGGCCTGACCAAGAGACCCAGTACTTC
.	15	TRBJ2-3	.	TRBV6-1	CASRSGVMGTDTQYF	TGTGCCAGCAGATCGGGAGTCATGGGGACAGATACGCAGTATTTT
TRBD1	13	TRBJ1-2	.	TRBV11-2	CASSGGQGDGYTF	TGTGCCAGCTCGGGGGGACAGGGAGATGGCTACACCTTC
TRBD2	17	TRBJ2-7	.	TRBV7-8	CASSPLAGVRGSYEQYF	TGTGCCAGCAGCCCGCTAGCGGGTGTCCGGGGCTCCTACGAGCAGTACTTC
TRBD1	15	TRBJ1-5	.	TRBV5-5	CASSPQGYSNQPQHF	TGTGCCAGCAGCCCACAGGGGTATAGCAATCAGCCCCAGCATTTT
.	14	TRBJ2-5	once	TRBV7-3	CASSLSGYQETQYF	TGTGCCAGCAGCTTATCCGGATACCAAGAGACCCAGTACTTC
TRBD2	16	TRBJ2-1	.	TRBV4-2	CASSQDLAGGRNEQFF	TGTGCCAGCAGCCAAGACCTAGCGGGAGGGCGCAATGAGCAGTTCTTC